One sample yielded the 3 T cell receptor beta chains listed below, sequenced in a study of blood T cell repertoires in COVID-19 (dated by TCRdb to about 2020). The library was prepared using the immunoSEQ multiplex PCR assay. TCRdb stores this immuneACCESS table with in-frame sequences only. Part of the clones is absent; in the studies checked, under half of the shortfall reflects unresolved V genes, and no reason is known for the rest. This sample comprises about 270,000 clones, around 87% of them detected only once. The ten largest make up over 2% of the sample. Sequencing used peripheral blood. These receptors came from a woman aged 45-65 years with acute or convalescent COVID-19.

This clone was found a few times. The chain links TRBV28 to TRBJ1-2, with D perhaps TRBD1 (5 bases). Trimming removed 3 bases at V and 3 bases at J, with 14 bases between. The germline V gene has CDR1 MDHEN and CDR2 SYDVKM. This CDR3 is built from 15 residues. The CDR3 DNA reads TGTGCCAGCAGTTTCATGGGGGGTTATTACTATGGCTACACCTTC. It is translated as CASSFMGGYYYGYTF.

The rearrangement links TRBV6-2 or TRBV6-3 to TRBJ2-1, with D possibly matching TRBD1 (5 bases). The V end lost 6 bases, the J end lost 8 bases, and 14 bases lay between the germline ends. From germline, CDR1 is MNHEY and CDR2 SVGEGT. The CDR3 is 13 amino acids. CDR3 DNA sequence: TGTGCCAGCAGCTCCGACTGGGGCGATGAGCAGTTCTTC. Translating it yields CASSSDWGDEQFF.

This chain joins TRBV3-1 (or the pseudogene TRBV3-2) and TRBJ2-5; D not resolved. Trimming pared 8 bases from V and 3 bases from J, leaving 10 bases between. Germline CDR1 and CDR2: LGHDT and YNNKEL (reference sequence). CDR3 length equals 12 residues. The CDR3 nucleotides are TGTGCCAGCGCGGTATGGGAAGAGACCCAGTACTTC. Residues: CASAVWEETQYF.